This T cell receptor (beta chain) was retrieved from a study of cytomegalovirus exposure and HLA in healthy donors. It was with 60 Vbeta and 13 Jbeta primers that the PCR ran. Under the authors' procedure: Later analysis identified some 80 million unique TCR beta chains, around 10 million shared. Only in-frame clones appear in the TCRdb table, and some are missing; sequencing was by immunoSEQ multiplex PCR. V, J and clone size derive from that table, while D and trimming were established from the DNA sequence. This repertoire shows about 190,000 clones, about 77% found once; its top ten account for about 4.4%. Findings of the study overall: Most observed TCR sequences were rare, whereas some public TCRs were detected in many donors. Based on reports, TCR beta sequences accurately predicted HLA-A and HLA-B alleles for most subjects.

This clone is a singleton in its sample. Its cognate antigen is unknown. Input material: PBMCs. The source is a young man in good health and CMV-seropositive.

CDR3 residues: CASSQEALQGGEQYF. The CDR3 nucleotides are TGCGCCAGCAGCCAAGAGGCTTTACAGGGGGGCGAGCAGTACTTC. This sequence joins TRBV4-3 and TRBJ2-7, with 8 bases lining up with TRBD1. V shed 0 bases and J 6 bases; nucleotides not matched to a gene: 7. CDR3 length equals 15 residues. The germline gives CDR1 LGHNA, CDR2 YSLEER.